The source of this TCR beta chain is a study of PD-1 blockade in classical Hodgkin lymphoma. Time point of the sample: cycle 4 day 1 (C4D1), after less than 7 weeks of nivolumab. Every one of the patients relapsed after autologous stem cell transplantation (brentuximab vedotin exposure was variable). The data were produced by immunoSEQ multiplex PCR, yet TCRdb's version contains in-frame clones alone and is incomplete. Of 46,000 or so clones in the sample, around 80% were seen once. Sequencing was performed on peripheral blood mononuclear cells (PBMCs), taken before the fourth cycle of nivolumab. The sequence was obtained from a human donor with classical Hodgkin lymphoma.

CDR3 sequence: CASSLRTGANYGYTF. The CDR3 DNA follows: TGTGCCAGCAGCTTACGGACAGGGGCTAACTATGGCTACACCTTC. The V call is TRBV7-8, the J call TRBJ1-2, with TRBD1 identical over 9 bases. Trimming removed 2 bases from V and 0 bases from J; junction bases left unmatched: 1. CDR1 and CDR2 from the germline V gene are SGHVS and FQNEAQ. The CDR3 sequence is 15 residues long.